What follows is one T cell receptor (beta chain) and its context. Antigen unknown. TCRdb's table, derived via immunoSEQ multiplex PCR, lists solely in-frame clones and lacks some. The sample has roughly 2.2 million clones; 93% are singletons. These data belong to a study of shared clonotypes between healthy human individuals. Whole-study results and caveats: The authors sampled blood alone, and tissue repertoires likely differ.

Germline CDR1 MDHEN, CDR2 SYDVKM. V lost 6 bases to trimming and J lost 8 bases; unmatched junction nucleotides: 7. The CDR3 has 14 residues. The receptor's source is a man between 18 and 35 years old in good health. Some clones in this sample may be carry-over from other donors' samples. Sequenced sample: naive CD4+ T cells from PBMCs. The subset was: CD45RA+ positively selected. This chain links TRBV28 with TRBJ1-4; 9 bases match TRBD1. The CDR3 DNA reads as TGTGCCAGCAGGCCGACAGGGGGGCCAGAAAAACTGTTTTTT. Amino acids: CASRPTGGPEKLFF.